These 31 T cell receptor beta chains were sequenced from one sample in a study of T cells in Graves' hyperthyroidism and ophthalmopathy. Amplified TCR beta CDR3 regions derived from RNA transcripts. First-round RT-PCR of the TCR CDR3 relied on the HTBI primer set. TCRdb reanalysed the multiplex PCR reads using MiXCR and keeps one entry per CDR3 protein. The sample lists about 740,000 distinct CDR3 sequences, less than 15% occurring once. The source material was blood. These receptors all come from a woman under 30 with Graves' hyperthyroidism.

This clonotype showed up many times. The chain combines TRBV3-1 with TRBJ2-1; 8 nucleotides match TRBD1. This CDR3 is built from 15 residues. The trim removed 4 bases at V and 10 bases at J, leaving 12 bases unmatched. Germline CDR1 reads LGHDT; CDR2 reads YNNKEL (reference sequence). CDR3 coding DNA: TGTGCCAGCAGCCCGACAGGGGAAGGCGGTCGGGAGCAGTTCTTC. Its translation is CASSPTGEGGREQFF.

V is TRBV12-3 or TRBV12-4 and J is TRBJ2-7; D might be TRBD1 (6 bases). V was clipped by 5 bases and J by 4 bases, with 18 bases between them. The CDR3 sequence is 15 residues long. CDR3 sequence: CASSHREIVGYEQYF. The CDR3 DNA reads TGTGCCAGCAGTCACAGGGAAATCGTTGGGTACGAGCAGTACTTC.

The sample holds many counts of this clonotype. The rearrangement links TRBV30 to TRBJ1-1; D gene unclear. The CDR3 spans 10 residues. Germline lookup yields CDR1 GTSNPN and CDR2 SVGIG (reference sequence). V lost 1 base, J lost 7 bases, and 4 bases lay in between. The CDR3 nucleotides read TGTGCCTGGAGTGGCTATGAAGCTTTCTTT. Translated, it gives CAWSGYEAFF.

This clonotype was detected only a few times. The rearrangement uses TRBV27 and TRBJ2-7; TRBD1 might be the D (6 bases). The germline V gene has CDR1 MNHEY and CDR2 SMNVEV (reference sequence). The V end lost 2 bases, the J end lost 5 bases, and 13 bases lay between the germline ends. This CDR3 region has 14 residues. The CDR3 nucleotides read TGTGCCAGCAGTTTAGGCCCAGGGGCCCACGAGCAGTACTTC. Its translation is CASSLGPGAHEQYF.

The chain recombines TRBV20-1 with TRBJ1-1, with unresolved D. Between the trimmed V and J ends, which lost 0 bases and 5 bases, there was a span of 10 bases. This CDR3 contains 13 residues. Looked up from germline, CDR1 is DFQATT and CDR2 is SNEGSKA (reference sequence). The CDR3 here is CSARDSGRTEAFF. CDR3 DNA sequence: TGCAGTGCTAGAGACAGCGGGAGGACTGAAGCTTTCTTT.

This clonotype was detected ten times or more. V gene TRBV12-3 or TRBV12-4 combines with J gene TRBJ1-5; weak D call: TRBD1 (5 bases). The CDR3 runs 13 residues. The V end was cut by 3 bases, the J end by 4 bases, with 7 bases between. CDR3 sequence (DNA): TGTGCCAGCAGTTTCGAGGGGAATCAGCCCCAGCATTTT. Translation gives CASSFEGNQPQHF.

This clonotype was observed a few times. V and J are TRBV20-1 and TRBJ1-1, with TRBD1 matching 8 bases. After removal of 3 bases from V and 7 bases from J, the junction contained 16 bases not matched to a gene. This CDR3 spans 16 amino acids. The germline V gene encodes CDR1 DFQATT and CDR2 SNEGSKA (reference sequence). The CDR3 loop is CSARDRARGRTGEAFF. The CDR3 coding sequence is TGCAGTGCTAGGGACAGGGCCCGCGGGAGAACAGGTGAAGCTTTCTTT.

This clonotype was seen many times. The gene calls are TRBV11-3 and TRBJ2-1; 8 bases line up with TRBD2. The CDR3 is 14 amino acids. Looked up from germline, CDR1 is SGHNT and CDR2 is YENEEA. J was trimmed by 4 bases and V by 4 bases; bases with no gene match: 3. CDR3 nucleotides: TGTGCCAGCAGCTCAGGGACTAGGTACAATGAGCAGTTCTTC. Translating it yields CASSSGTRYNEQFF.

This clonotype was observed at least ten times. V gene TRBV27 combines with J gene TRBJ1-4, with 7 positions matching TRBD1. J gave up 2 bases and V 5 bases, and 5 bases lay outside the gene matches. This CDR3 region has 15 residues. CDR1 MNHEY and CDR2 SMNVEV come from the germline V gene (reference sequence). The CDR3 DNA follows: TGTGCCAGCAGTCCAGGGGACAGCACTAATGAAAAACTGTTTTTT. Its protein product is CASSPGDSTNEKLFF.

In its sample, this clonotype was seen once. This chain joins TRBV19 and TRBJ2-2; 8 bases agree with TRBD1. Unmatched junction bases numbered 5, after V lost 4 bases and J lost 7 bases. The CDR3 sequence is 14 residues long. The germline CDR1 and CDR2 sequences are LNHDA and SQIVND (reference sequence). CDR3 nucleotide sequence: TGTGCCAGTAGTACAGGGGGCCGTGTCGGGGAGCTGTTTTTT. Protein product: CASSTGGRVGELFF.

This clonotype was detected ten times or more. The chain combines TRBV30 with TRBJ2-1, with 13 positions matching TRBD2. V lost 1 base to trimming and J lost 0 bases; unmatched junction nucleotides: 9. This CDR3 is built from 19 residues. Germline V gene lookup returns CDR1 GTSNPN and CDR2 SVGIG (reference sequence). Here the CDR3 DNA reads TGTGCCTGGAGTGGAACCGGGACTAGCGGGGCCAGCTCCTACAATGAGCAGTTCTTC. Encoded protein: CAWSGTGTSGASSYNEQFF.

This rearrangement joins TRBV19 to TRBJ1-4; D uncertain. The ends were cut back, 9 bases at V and 7 bases at J, with 15 bases in the middle. Per the germline V gene, CDR1 is LNHDA and CDR2 is SQIVND (reference sequence). This CDR3 has 13 residues. The CDR3 is CASRPTKSEKLFF. In nucleotides, the CDR3 is TGTGCCAGCCGACCCACAAAAAGTGAAAAACTGTTTTTT. Looking up the rest from reference TRBV19 and TRBJ1-4 gives the full variable domain: DGGITQSPKYLFRKEGQNVTLSCEQNLNHDAMYWYRQDPGQGLRLIYYSQIVNDFQKGDIAEGYSVSREKKESFPLTVTSAQKNPTAFYLCASRPTKSEKLFFGSGTQLSVL.

Many counts were recorded for this clonotype. The genes are TRBV29-1 and TRBJ2-7; D not certain. The CDR3 runs to 13 residues. Germline CDR1 and CDR2: SQVTM and ANQGSEA. V was pared by 0 bases and J by 7 bases, with 13 bases between. DNA for the CDR3: TGCAGCGTTGAAGAATCAGTCGCGAAAGAGCAGTACTTC. This translates into CSVEESVAKEQYF.

This clonotype showed up many times. The chain couples TRBV30 to TRBJ2-7, with 11 bases identical to TRBD1. Germline CDR1 and CDR2: GTSNPN and SVGIG (reference sequence). The CDR3 loop spans 14 amino acids. V gave up 0 bases and J gave up 3 bases; unmatched junction bases: 1. CDR3 nucleotide sequence: TGTGCCTGGAGTGTGGGGACAGGGGGCTACGAGCAGTACTTC. Its translation: CAWSVGTGGYEQYF.

This clonotype was seen repeatedly, ten times or more. For the CDR3, the DNA is TGCAGTGCCCGAAGGGTTTTGGGGGAGACCCAGTACTTC. It encodes CSARRVLGETQYF. The gene calls are TRBV20-1 and TRBJ2-5, with D unclear. The CDR3 length is 13 residues. Germline V gene sequence: CDR1 DFQATT, CDR2 SNEGSKA (reference sequence). V lost 6 bases and J lost 5, with 16 bases in between.

This clonotype has ten or more counts. The chain has TRBV2 and TRBJ2-7; the D is unclear. With 4 bases removed from V and 0 bases from J, the gap between germline ends came to 13 bases. Germline lookup yields CDR1 SNHLY and CDR2 FYNNEI. The CDR3 covers 15 residues. In DNA form, the CDR3 reads TGTGCCAGCAGTGTCCCTGTAGGGTTCTCCTACGAGCAGTACTTC. It codes for CASSVPVGFSYEQYF.

This rearrangement joins TRBV5-5 to TRBJ1-5, with 9 bases aligning to TRBD1. Germline-derived CDR1 and CDR2 are SGHKS and YYEKEE (reference sequence). The V and J ends lost 1 base and 6 bases, in that order; junction bases with no gene match: 5. This CDR3 spans 15 amino acids. The CDR3 DNA follows: TGTGCCAGCAGCTTGCTCGGGACAGGGATTCAGCCCCAGCATTTT. It translates to CASSLLGTGIQPQHF. The entire variable domain, with the rest obtained from reference TRBV5-5 and TRBJ1-5, is as follows: DAGVTQSPTHLIKTRGQQVTLRCSPISGHKSVSWYQQVLGQGPQFIFQYYEKEERGRGNFPDRFSARQFPNYSSELNVNALLLGDSALYLCASSLLGTGIQPQHFGDGTRLSIL.

The chain carries TRBV10-1 and TRBJ2-3; D remains unclear. Trimming removed 2 bases at V and 2 bases at J, with 11 bases between. CDR1 and CDR2 (germline): WNHNN, SYGVQD (reference sequence). The CDR3 length is 15 residues. The CDR3 DNA reads as TGCGCCAGCAGTGAGAGAACCTTCTCCACAGATACGCAGTATTTT. Protein product: CASSERTFSTDTQYF.

The rearrangement uses TRBV15 and TRBJ1-6; the D is unclear. V shed 0 bases and J shed 4 bases, with 10 bases lying between them. The V gene's germline CDR1 is LNHNV and CDR2 YYDKDF (reference sequence). The CDR3 extends over 16 amino acids. The CDR3 reads CATSRDKQIYNSPLHF. The CDR3 DNA follows: TGTGCCACCAGCAGAGATAAGCAGATTTATAATTCACCCCTCCACTTT.

The CDR3 here is CASSSGTGALYGYTF. In DNA, the CDR3 is TGTGCCAGCAGTTCCGGGACAGGGGCACTGTATGGCTACACCTTC. V and J are TRBV28 and TRBJ1-2, with 10 bases aligning to TRBD1. Per the germline V gene, CDR1 is MDHEN and CDR2 is SYDVKM. V was clipped by 4 bases and J by 5 bases; unmatched bases: 7. CDR3 length: 15 residues.

This chain connects TRBV30 to TRBJ2-7, with a weak D call TRBD1 (6 bases). Germline CDR1 reads GTSNPN; CDR2 reads SVGIG (reference sequence). V was pared by 3 bases and J by 1 base, with 10 bases between. This CDR3 is 13 amino acids long. The CDR3 loop reads CAWRGARSYEQYF. CDR3 DNA: TGTGCCTGGAGGGGGGCGCGGTCCTACGAGCAGTACTTC.

The table lists this clonotype with many counts. V is TRBV11-2 and J is TRBJ2-2, with D possibly matching TRBD1 (6 bases). V was shortened by 5 bases and J by 2 bases, with 9 bases between the two germline ends. The V gene's germline CDR1 is SGHAT and CDR2 FQNNGV. The CDR3 is 14 amino acids. CDR3 in DNA: TGTGCCAGCAGCCTGGACAGTAACACCGGGGAGCTGTTTTTT. It translates to CASSLDSNTGELFF.

This clonotype showed up many times. The V gene is TRBV14, the J gene TRBJ2-1, with 7 bases fitting TRBD1. CDR3 length: 18 amino acids. V was pared by 0 bases and J by 4 bases, with 12 bases of the junction left unmatched. CDR1 is SGHDN and CDR2 is FVKESK in the germline V gene. The CDR3 protein is CASSQDPNQQGKYNEQFF. The CDR3 DNA reads as TGTGCCAGCAGCCAAGATCCAAACCAACAGGGGAAGTACAATGAGCAGTTCTTC.

V usage is TRBV4-3 and J usage is TRBJ1-3; 9 bases line up with TRBD1. Unmatched junction bases numbered 4, after V lost 4 bases and J lost 3 bases. The CDR3 has 15 residues. Looked up from germline, CDR1 is LGHNA and CDR2 is YSLEER. CDR3 DNA: TGCGCCAGCAGCCCGAGGGACAGGGATGGAAACACCATATATTTT. Translated, it gives CASSPRDRDGNTIYF.

The chain employs TRBV4-1 and TRBJ2-7, with a tentative D call TRBD1 (6 bases). Germline CDR1 and CDR2: MGHRA and YSYEKL. CDR3 length: 15 amino acids. The V end was cut by 5 bases, the J end by 4 bases, with 18 bases between. This CDR3 reads CASSASQGSIYEQYF. Here the CDR3 DNA reads TGCGCCAGCAGCGCAAGCCAGGGGTCGATTTACGAGCAGTACTTC.

The chain uses TRBV4-2 and TRBJ1-1; D gene unclear. V was pared by 7 bases and J by 4 bases, with 16 bases between. In germline, CDR1 is LGHNA, CDR2 YNFKEQ. The CDR3 runs 14 residues. The CDR3 reads CASTQEPVGTEAFF. The CDR3 region has the DNA TGTGCCAGCACCCAGGAACCAGTCGGCACTGAAGCTTTCTTT.

This clonotype was found once. The rearrangement joins TRBV6-1 to TRBJ1-4; TRBD1 matches at 9 bases. The CDR3 is 16 residues long. Germline lookup yields CDR1 MNHNS and CDR2 SASEGT. J lost 5 bases, V lost 6 bases, and 10 bases had no gene match. CDR3 nucleotide sequence: TGTGCCAGCAGCCCGGGACAGGGCCCTTTAAATGAAAAACTGTTTTTT. Translation: CASSPGQGPLNEKLFF.

This clonotype was seen many times. The chain is built from TRBV5-1 and TRBJ2-3; the D call may be TRBD1 or TRBD2 (5 bases each). Germline-derived CDR1 and CDR2 are SGHRS and YFSETQ. Trimming took off 5 bases at V and 5 bases at J, with 24 bases between the two ends. The CDR3 is 17 residues long. The CDR3 region is CASSPLPRERGGDTQYF. In DNA form, the CDR3 reads TGCGCCAGCAGTCCACTCCCCAGGGAACGTGGAGGAGATACGCAGTATTTT.

The CDR3 bases are TGTGCCAGCAGCTCGGGACCGACAGTTTGGGCCGGGGAGCTGTTTTTT. Translation gives CASSSGPTVWAGELFF. This chain connects TRBV11-2 to TRBJ2-2; D tentatively fits TRBD1 or TRBD2 (5 bases each). This CDR3 is 16 amino acids long. CDR1 and CDR2 from the germline V gene are SGHAT and FQNNGV. V was clipped by 4 bases and J by 6 bases, with 18 bases between them.

This clonotype was seen at least ten times. CDR3 sequence (DNA): TGTGCCAGCAGCTTAGAAGGACTAGCGGGAGGGCCTACAGATACGCAGTATTTT. Protein: CASSLEGLAGGPTDTQYF. V and J are TRBV11-3 and TRBJ2-3, with TRBD2 matching over 15 bases. V lost 0 bases and J lost 3; bases outside the gene matches: 4. The CDR3 covers 18 residues. The germline CDR1 and CDR2 sequences are SGHNT and YENEEA. Together with reference TRBV11-3 and TRBJ2-3, the CDR3 gives the full variable domain: EAGVVQSPRYKIIEKKQPVAFWCNPISGHNTLYWYLQNLGQGPELLIRYENEEAVDDSQLPKDRFSAERLKGVDSTLKIQPAELGDSAVYLCASSLEGLAGGPTDTQYFGPGTRLTVL.

This clonotype was counted many times. The rearrangement links TRBV28 to TRBJ1-5; D is uncertain. The CDR3 extends over 15 amino acids. CDR1 MDHEN and CDR2 SYDVKM come from the germline V gene. The ends were cut back, 3 bases at V and 7 bases at J, with 16 bases in the middle. The CDR3 loop is CASSFVSTPRQPQHF. CDR3 nucleotides: TGTGCCAGCAGTTTCGTATCGACCCCACGCCAGCCCCAGCATTTT. Filled out from reference TRBV28 and TRBJ1-5, the complete variable domain reads DVKVTQSSRYLVKRTGEKVFLECVQDMDHENMFWYRQDPGLGLRLIYFSYDVKMKEKGDIPEGYSVSREKKERFSLILESASTNQTSMYLCASSFVSTPRQPQHFGDGTRLSIL.